This record covers a single T cell receptor (delta chain). Distinct nucleotide sequences in the sample also encode this CDR3. TCRdb re-called the reads via CATT. The table has 5,000 to 7,000 delta-chain clones, 2.5% to 3% seen once. The germline V gene has CDR1 GEAIGNYY and CDR2 EKD. CDR3 size: 18 residues. The V segment lost 0 bases and the J segment 0 bases; nucleotides outside the gene matches: 4. These data come from a study of gamma-delta chains in newborns, infants, children. Whole-study context: Microbial exposure reportedly drives polyclonal innate γδ T cell expansion after birth.

The chain carries TRDV2 and TRDJ3; the match to TRDD3 covers 7 bases. The sample consisted of blood. The clonotype originates from a child who was a newborn, infant or young child, either healthy, febrile or measles-vaccinated (not recorded which). DNA of the CDR3: TGTGCCTGTGACACCTGGGGGACAAGCTCCTGGGACACCCGACAGATGTTTTTC. Its protein is CACDTWGTSSWDTRQMFF.